Below are 18 T cell receptor beta chains sequenced from a single sample in a study of control samples from healthy donors and cancer patients. Profiled with immunoSEQ multiplex PCR; TCRdb holds only in-frame clones, not every one. The sample holds 95,000 to 130,000 clones, approximately 90% seen once. Input material: blood. These receptors were collected from a woman in her 70s in good health.

The chain is built from TRBV2 and TRBJ2-3, with 9 bases lining up with TRBD2. The V segment lost 6 bases and the J segment 2 bases; nucleotides outside the gene matches: 6. The CDR3 is made up of 15 amino acids. In germline, CDR1 is SNHLY, CDR2 FYNNEI. CDR3 in amino acids: CASRGAGGVTDTQYF. CDR3 DNA: TGTGCCAGCAGGGGCGCGGGGGGGGTCACAGATACGCAGTATTTT.

This clone appeared many times. The J gene is TRBJ1-2, the V gene TRBV4-1; 7 nucleotides line up with TRBD1. V lost 5 bases and J lost 2; bases outside the gene matches: 11. Looked up from germline, CDR1 is MGHRA and CDR2 is YSYEKL. This CDR3 contains 16 residues. CDR3 sequence (DNA): TGCGCCAGCAGCAGGGGTCCGACAGGGAGCAACTATGGCTACACCTTC. Its protein product is CASSRGPTGSNYGYTF.

The genes are TRBV4-1 and TRBJ1-5; perhaps TRBD1 as D (5 bases). Between the trimmed V and J ends, which lost 8 bases and 0 bases, there was a span of 8 bases. The CDR3 is made up of 13 amino acids. Germline V gives CDR1 MGHRA, CDR2 YSYEKL. Written as DNA, the CDR3 is TGCGCCAGCGCGACAGTTAGCAATCAGCCCCAGCATTTT. It is translated as CASATVSNQPQHF.

V gene TRBV5-6 combines with J gene TRBJ1-2, with TRBD1 matching over 8 bases. Germline loops: CDR1 SGHDT, CDR2 YYEEEE. Trimming removed 1 base from V and 8 bases from J; junction bases left unmatched: 10. The CDR3 length is 15 residues. The CDR3: CASSLSSRGRDGYTF. The CDR3 bases are TGTGCCAGCAGCTTGTCTTCCAGGGGGCGCGACGGCTACACCTTC. The complete variable domain, with remaining parts taken from reference TRBV5-6 and TRBJ1-2, reads DAGVTQSPTHLIKTRGQQVTLRCSPKSGHDTVSWYQQALGQGPQFIFQYYEEEERQRGNFPDRFSGHQFPNYSSELNVNALLLGDSALYLCASSLSSRGRDGYTFGSGTRLTVV.

V usage is TRBV11-2 and J usage is TRBJ2-2; no reliable D call. V was trimmed by 0 bases and J by 7 bases, leaving 6 bases between them. CDR3 length: 13 amino acids. The V gene's germline CDR1 is SGHAT and CDR2 FQNNGV. The CDR3 DNA sequence: TGTGCCAGCAGCTTAGACGGGCACGGGGAGCTGTTTTTT. Translating it yields CASSLDGHGELFF. The full variable domain, with the rest looked up from reference TRBV11-2 and TRBJ2-2, is EAGVAQSPRYKIIEKRQSVAFWCNPISGHATLYWYQQILGQGPKLLIQFQNNGVVDDSQLPKDRFSAERLKGVDSTLKIQPAKLEDSAVYLCASSLDGHGELFFGEGSRLTVL.

The CDR3 is CASSSDRHQPQHF. The CDR3 region has the DNA TGTGCCAGCAGCTCGGACAGGCATCAGCCCCAGCATTTT. The rearrangement joins TRBV7-9 to TRBJ1-5; 7 positions match TRBD1. V lost 4 bases to trimming and J lost 5 bases; unmatched junction nucleotides: 2. This CDR3 has 13 residues. CDR1 and CDR2 (germline): SEHNR, FQNEAQ (reference sequence).

A single count supports this clone. In nucleotides, the CDR3 is TGCAGCGGGGGGGAAGGGCTCGACGGCTACACCTTC. Residues: CSGGEGLDGYTF. The V and J genes are TRBV29-1 and TRBJ1-2; tentative D call: TRBD1 (5 bases). The germline V gene encodes CDR1 SQVTM and CDR2 ANQGSEA. Between the trimmed V and J ends, which lost 7 bases and 8 bases, there was a span of 17 bases. The CDR3 has 12 residues.

The table lists this clone with a count of one. V is TRBV7-9 and J is TRBJ2-5, with D uncertain. The CDR3 contains 11 residues. Trimming left V 6 bases short and J 5 bases short, with 7 bases between. Germline CDR1 reads SEHNR; CDR2 reads FQNEAQ (reference sequence). The CDR3 bases are TGTGCCAGCAGTTATGGGGAGACCCAGTACTTC. It specifies CASSYGETQYF.

This rearrangement joins TRBV10-2 to TRBJ1-2; 7 nucleotides line up with TRBD1. The CDR3 extends over 13 amino acids. CDR1 and CDR2 (germline): WSHSY, SAAADI. The V and J ends lost 2 bases and 10 bases, in that order; junction bases with no gene match: 7. This CDR3 is CASSEQTEGAYTF. The CDR3 DNA reads TGCGCCAGCAGTGAGCAGACGGAGGGGGCCTACACCTTC.

This chain links TRBV12-3 or TRBV12-4 with TRBJ1-5; no firm D call. This CDR3 is built from 12 residues. V shed 3 bases and J shed 9 bases, with 9 bases lying between them. CDR3 nucleotides: TGTGCCAGCAGTTTGAGAAGTCTGCCCCAGCATTTT. Encoded protein: CASSLRSLPQHF.

The chain combines TRBV6-6 with TRBJ1-5; D gene uncertain. In germline, CDR1 is MNHNY, CDR2 SVGAGI (reference sequence). The CDR3 spans 13 residues. Between the trimmed V and J ends, which lost 5 bases and 6 bases, there was a span of 11 bases. The CDR3: CASSPTVGQPQHF. In DNA, the CDR3 is TGTGCCAGCAGTCCAACAGTGGGTCAGCCCCAGCATTTT.

The genes are TRBV3-1 (or the pseudogene TRBV3-2) and TRBJ1-6; D is unresolved. The CDR3 totals 14 residues. Germline CDR1 LGHDT, CDR2 YNNKEL (reference sequence). With 1 base removed from V and 10 bases from J, the gap between germline ends came to 11 bases. CDR3 sequence (DNA): TGTGCCAGCAGCCAAGGCCTTGGGCGGTCACCCCTCCACTTT. Its translation: CASSQGLGRSPLHF.

This clone has more than one count but fewer than ten. J is TRBJ2-7 and V is TRBV10-1; TRBD2 is a possible D gene (5 bases). The germline V gene encodes CDR1 WNHNN and CDR2 SYGVQD (reference sequence). There are 14 residues in the CDR3. The V and J ends lost 3 bases and 0 bases respectively, with 9 bases between them. CDR3 loop: CASSDPGSSYEQYF. CDR3 DNA: TGCGCCAGCAGTGATCCGGGGAGCTCCTACGAGCAGTACTTC.

The chain couples TRBV27 to TRBJ2-3; D call uncertain. The CDR3 is made up of 15 amino acids. Trimming left V 5 bases short and J 0 bases short, with 12 bases between. CDR1 is MNHEY, CDR2 SMNVEV, per germline (reference sequence). The CDR3 DNA is TGTGCCAGCAGTCCAACTACCACTAGCACAGATACGCAGTATTTT. Amino acids: CASSPTTTSTDTQYF.

The V and J genes are TRBV24-1 and TRBJ2-5, with TRBD2 identical over 7 bases. The CDR3 consists of 15 residues. J was trimmed by 5 bases and V by 3 bases; bases with no gene match: 8. Germline-derived CDR1 and CDR2 are KGHDR and SFDVKD. CDR3 region: CATSDGGGRRETQYF. CDR3 DNA: TGTGCCACCAGTGATGGGGGGGGGAGGAGGGAGACCCAGTACTTC.

The chain joins TRBV2 to TRBJ1-1; D remains unclear. The V gene's germline CDR1 is SNHLY and CDR2 FYNNEI. V was clipped by 1 base and J by 3 bases, with 9 bases between them. The CDR3 has 14 amino acids. Written as DNA, the CDR3 is TGTGCCAGCAGTGAAGGGATAGGATACACTGAAGCTTTCTTT. It specifies CASSEGIGYTEAFF.

The J gene is TRBJ2-2, the V gene TRBV4-3, with 10 bases aligning to TRBD1. V trimming: 4 bases; J trimming: 6 bases; junction bases outside the gene matches: 14. Germline V lookup: CDR1 LGHNA, CDR2 YSLEER. CDR3 length equals 18 residues. CDR3 region: CASSPSNPGTGVPGELFF. The CDR3 DNA follows: TGCGCCAGCAGCCCTTCAAACCCGGGGACAGGGGTACCCGGGGAGCTGTTTTTT.

V is TRBV5-8 and J is TRBJ1-5; possible D gene TRBD1, 6 bases. Germline CDR1 and CDR2: SGHTS and YDEGEE. V lost 4 bases and J lost 5, with 10 bases in between. The CDR3 consists of 13 residues. This chain's CDR3 is CASSPGAYQPQHF. The CDR3 bases are TGTGCCAGCAGCCCAGGGGCTTATCAGCCCCAGCATTTT.